This T cell receptor beta chain was identified in a study of beta chain features in type 1 diabetes. This clone has a handful of counts. Per donor, one heparinised blood draw averaged roughly 120 mL. All of the sorted populations showed purity greater than 98%. Germline-derived CDR1 and CDR2 are GTSNPN and SVGIG (reference sequence). Deletions cut 7 bases from V and 0 bases from J, with 9 bases between. The CDR3 runs 13 residues. Of the isolated RNA, all was reverse transcribed, and so the sequenced material was expressed TCRB transcripts. Naive, central memory and regulatory T cell samples averaged about 3.6 million immunoSEQ reads each. Clones were read by immunoSEQ multiplex PCR, and TCRdb kept only the in-frame ones, dropping some. The sample shows over 150,000 clones, about 8.1% of them seen only once.

Sequencing input: central memory CD4+ T cells from blood. This clonotype was obtained from a man aged 18-30 years in good health. V is TRBV30 and J is TRBJ2-2; D is ambiguous. The CDR3 sequence is CASTRSNTGELFF. In DNA form, the CDR3 reads TGTGCCTCCACCAGGTCGAACACCGGGGAGCTGTTTTTT.